This paragraph covers one TCR beta chain sequence. The record originates from a study of blood T cell repertoires in COVID-19. Study-wide context: COVID-19 samples from acute and convalescent phases originated in the United States, Italy and Spain. In each case, the material was cDNA or gDNA derived from T cells, B-cell-depleted T cells, or PBMCs.

How the authors handled the data: Amplification of reference gene primers provided the estimated nucleated cell counts. The method was immunoSEQ multiplex PCR; TCRdb's version includes in-frame clones alone and lacks a portion of them. V, J and clone size derive from that table, while D and trimming were established from the DNA sequence. The data show approximately 200,000 clones, more than 70% seen once. CDR1 SGHKS and CDR2 YYEKEE come from the germline V gene (reference sequence). Trimming took 0 bases from V and 0 from J, leaving 8 bases between them. The CDR3 runs to 15 residues. The chain recombines TRBV5-5 with TRBJ2-3, with D uncertain. The receptor was derived from a woman in her thirties or forties with acute COVID-19. Sequencing was performed on PBMCs or T cells enriched from blood (not recorded which). CDR3: CASSLVGHSTDTQYF. The CDR3, as DNA: TGTGCCAGCAGCTTGGTTGGGCATAGCACAGATACGCAGTATTTT.